Listed below are T cell receptor beta chains from one sample, sequenced in a study of T cell responses to AZD1222 COVID-19 vaccine. Profiled with immunoSEQ multiplex PCR; TCRdb holds only in-frame clones, not every one. The data show 120,000 or so clones, 90% seen once. Sample: peripheral blood, taken 28 days after the second dose of the MenACWY control vaccine. Receptor source: an adult who received the MenACWY meningococcal vaccine as a control. Each CDR3 is given with its conserved first and last residue. Fields, in order: clone size, D gene, V gene, J gene, CDR3 protein, CDR3 DNA. The D gene is left open where the match is weak. For some rows the clone size is stated as once, few or many, or as a class when expanded; others skip it.

.	TRBD2	TRBV7-2	TRBJ2-1	CASSLELADRVNEQFF	TGTGCCAGCAGCTTAGAACTAGCGGACCGAGTAAATGAGCAGTTCTTC
.	TRBD2	TRBV24-1	TRBJ2-1	CATSGTSRGYNEQFF	TGTGCCACCAGTGGGACTAGCCGGGGGTACAATGAGCAGTTCTTC
.	.	TRBV7-2	TRBJ2-5	CASSSSWETQYF	TGTGCCAGCAGCTCCTCGTGGGAGACCCAGTACTTC
once	.	TRBV27	TRBJ2-1	CASSQRLDWSSYNEQFF	TGTGCCAGCAGTCAACGACTAGATTGGAGCTCCTACAATGAGCAGTTCTTC
.	TRBD1	TRBV5-4	TRBJ1-4	CASTRRGTGEEKLFF	TGTGCCAGCACTCGGCGAGGTACAGGGGAAGAAAAACTGTTTTTT
.	.	TRBV28	TRBJ2-1	CASIEGAASYNEQFF	TGTGCCAGCATTGAAGGAGCGGCTTCCTACAATGAGCAGTTCTTC
.	.	TRBV19	TRBJ1-5	CASSSVQYSNQPQHF	TGTGCCAGTAGTTCTGTGCAGTATAGCAATCAGCCCCAGCATTTT
.	TRBD2	TRBV7-8	TRBJ2-1	CASSPGTSGSRGGDEQFF	TGTGCCAGCAGTCCCGGGACTAGCGGGAGCCGGGGTGGTGATGAGCAGTTCTTC
.	.	TRBV28	TRBJ1-5	CASKSEGLGNQPQHF	TGTGCCAGCAAAAGTGAGGGCCTCGGCAATCAGCCCCAGCATTTT
.	TRBD1	TRBV27	TRBJ1-2	CASSPWTGGSYGYTF	TGTGCCAGCAGTCCCTGGACAGGGGGCAGCTATGGCTACACCTTC
.	.	TRBV28	TRBJ1-4	CASSLGAAPNEKLFF	TGTGCCAGCAGTTTGGGGGCAGCCCCTAATGAAAAACTGTTTTTT
.	TRBD2	TRBV7-8	TRBJ2-1	CASSLSILLAGNNEQFF	TGTGCCAGCAGCTTAAGCATTCTACTAGCGGGGAACAATGAGCAGTTCTTC
.	.	TRBV5-4	TRBJ2-4	CASSLEGESIQYF	TGTGCCAGCAGCTTGGAGGGTGAGAGCATTCAGTACTTC
.	TRBD2	TRBV7-9	TRBJ2-1	CASRPRRLAGGSEQFF	TGTGCCAGCCGCCCCCGGCGGCTAGCGGGAGGTAGTGAGCAGTTCTTC
.	TRBD1	TRBV7-9	TRBJ2-5	CASSSGQGPPQETQYF	TGTGCCAGCAGCTCAGGACAGGGTCCCCCCCAAGAGACCCAGTACTTC
.	.	TRBV4-1	TRBJ2-5	CASSQDLRGLQETQYF	TGCGCCAGCAGCCAAGATCTCCGGGGCCTCCAAGAGACCCAGTACTTC
.	.	TRBV5-1	TRBJ2-5	CASSFSKSGPQETQYF	TGCGCCAGCAGCTTCAGTAAAAGCGGGCCCCAAGAGACCCAGTACTTC
.	TRBD1	TRBV7-9	TRBJ1-1	CASSAAGTGGAFF	TGTGCCAGCAGCGCGGCCGGGACAGGGGGAGCTTTCTTT
once	TRBD1	TRBV27	TRBJ1-2	CASSLSNFATGTYGYTF	TGTGCCAGCAGTTTATCGAATTTCGCGACAGGGACGTATGGCTACACCTTC
.	.	TRBV25-1	TRBJ2-3	CASSEWRVSQGRRDTQYF	TGTGCCAGCAGTGAATGGAGGGTATCTCAGGGCAGGAGAGATACGCAGTATTTT